The T cell receptor beta chain under discussion was sequenced for a study of blood T cell repertoires in COVID-19. Study in general: Collection of acute and convalescent COVID-19 samples took place in the United States, Italy and Spain. The analysed material was cDNA or gDNA that came from T cells, B-cell-depleted T cells, or PBMCs.

This clone was seen only a few times. In the original workflow: Using reference gene primer amplification, nucleated cell counts were estimated. Assay: immunoSEQ multiplex PCR; the TCRdb copy retains only in-frame clones and omits some. The V and J calls and clone size come from that table; D and trimming were worked out from the DNA. The sample shows 45,000 to 55,000 clones, about 81% of them seen only once. Material: peripheral blood. The sequence derives from a man aged 45 to 65 with active COVID-19.

The CDR3 protein is CASNQQGAHNSPLHF. The CDR3, as DNA: TGTGCCAGCAACCAACAGGGGGCGCATAATTCACCCCTCCACTTT. The V and J genes are TRBV2 and TRBJ1-6, with 9 bases identical to TRBD1. CDR3 length: 15 amino acids. The junction had 6 bases not matched to a gene; V was cut back by 7 bases and J by 5 bases. Germline CDR1 is SNHLY and CDR2 is FYNNEI.